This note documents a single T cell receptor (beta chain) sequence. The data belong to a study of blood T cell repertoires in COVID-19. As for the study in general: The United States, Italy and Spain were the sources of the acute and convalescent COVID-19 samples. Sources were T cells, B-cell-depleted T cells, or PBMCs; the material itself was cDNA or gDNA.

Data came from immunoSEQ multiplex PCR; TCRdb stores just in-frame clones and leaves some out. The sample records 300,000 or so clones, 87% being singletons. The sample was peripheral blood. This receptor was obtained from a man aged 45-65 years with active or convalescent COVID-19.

The CDR3 nucleotides read TGCAGCGTTGGGACAGGGGAGAATCAGCCCCAGCATTTT. This translates into CSVGTGENQPQHF. The chain joins TRBV29-1 to TRBJ1-5; 9 positions match TRBD1. The V gene's germline CDR1 is SQVTM and CDR2 ANQGSEA. Unmatched junction bases numbered 2, after V lost 4 bases and J lost 4 bases. The CDR3 contains 13 residues.